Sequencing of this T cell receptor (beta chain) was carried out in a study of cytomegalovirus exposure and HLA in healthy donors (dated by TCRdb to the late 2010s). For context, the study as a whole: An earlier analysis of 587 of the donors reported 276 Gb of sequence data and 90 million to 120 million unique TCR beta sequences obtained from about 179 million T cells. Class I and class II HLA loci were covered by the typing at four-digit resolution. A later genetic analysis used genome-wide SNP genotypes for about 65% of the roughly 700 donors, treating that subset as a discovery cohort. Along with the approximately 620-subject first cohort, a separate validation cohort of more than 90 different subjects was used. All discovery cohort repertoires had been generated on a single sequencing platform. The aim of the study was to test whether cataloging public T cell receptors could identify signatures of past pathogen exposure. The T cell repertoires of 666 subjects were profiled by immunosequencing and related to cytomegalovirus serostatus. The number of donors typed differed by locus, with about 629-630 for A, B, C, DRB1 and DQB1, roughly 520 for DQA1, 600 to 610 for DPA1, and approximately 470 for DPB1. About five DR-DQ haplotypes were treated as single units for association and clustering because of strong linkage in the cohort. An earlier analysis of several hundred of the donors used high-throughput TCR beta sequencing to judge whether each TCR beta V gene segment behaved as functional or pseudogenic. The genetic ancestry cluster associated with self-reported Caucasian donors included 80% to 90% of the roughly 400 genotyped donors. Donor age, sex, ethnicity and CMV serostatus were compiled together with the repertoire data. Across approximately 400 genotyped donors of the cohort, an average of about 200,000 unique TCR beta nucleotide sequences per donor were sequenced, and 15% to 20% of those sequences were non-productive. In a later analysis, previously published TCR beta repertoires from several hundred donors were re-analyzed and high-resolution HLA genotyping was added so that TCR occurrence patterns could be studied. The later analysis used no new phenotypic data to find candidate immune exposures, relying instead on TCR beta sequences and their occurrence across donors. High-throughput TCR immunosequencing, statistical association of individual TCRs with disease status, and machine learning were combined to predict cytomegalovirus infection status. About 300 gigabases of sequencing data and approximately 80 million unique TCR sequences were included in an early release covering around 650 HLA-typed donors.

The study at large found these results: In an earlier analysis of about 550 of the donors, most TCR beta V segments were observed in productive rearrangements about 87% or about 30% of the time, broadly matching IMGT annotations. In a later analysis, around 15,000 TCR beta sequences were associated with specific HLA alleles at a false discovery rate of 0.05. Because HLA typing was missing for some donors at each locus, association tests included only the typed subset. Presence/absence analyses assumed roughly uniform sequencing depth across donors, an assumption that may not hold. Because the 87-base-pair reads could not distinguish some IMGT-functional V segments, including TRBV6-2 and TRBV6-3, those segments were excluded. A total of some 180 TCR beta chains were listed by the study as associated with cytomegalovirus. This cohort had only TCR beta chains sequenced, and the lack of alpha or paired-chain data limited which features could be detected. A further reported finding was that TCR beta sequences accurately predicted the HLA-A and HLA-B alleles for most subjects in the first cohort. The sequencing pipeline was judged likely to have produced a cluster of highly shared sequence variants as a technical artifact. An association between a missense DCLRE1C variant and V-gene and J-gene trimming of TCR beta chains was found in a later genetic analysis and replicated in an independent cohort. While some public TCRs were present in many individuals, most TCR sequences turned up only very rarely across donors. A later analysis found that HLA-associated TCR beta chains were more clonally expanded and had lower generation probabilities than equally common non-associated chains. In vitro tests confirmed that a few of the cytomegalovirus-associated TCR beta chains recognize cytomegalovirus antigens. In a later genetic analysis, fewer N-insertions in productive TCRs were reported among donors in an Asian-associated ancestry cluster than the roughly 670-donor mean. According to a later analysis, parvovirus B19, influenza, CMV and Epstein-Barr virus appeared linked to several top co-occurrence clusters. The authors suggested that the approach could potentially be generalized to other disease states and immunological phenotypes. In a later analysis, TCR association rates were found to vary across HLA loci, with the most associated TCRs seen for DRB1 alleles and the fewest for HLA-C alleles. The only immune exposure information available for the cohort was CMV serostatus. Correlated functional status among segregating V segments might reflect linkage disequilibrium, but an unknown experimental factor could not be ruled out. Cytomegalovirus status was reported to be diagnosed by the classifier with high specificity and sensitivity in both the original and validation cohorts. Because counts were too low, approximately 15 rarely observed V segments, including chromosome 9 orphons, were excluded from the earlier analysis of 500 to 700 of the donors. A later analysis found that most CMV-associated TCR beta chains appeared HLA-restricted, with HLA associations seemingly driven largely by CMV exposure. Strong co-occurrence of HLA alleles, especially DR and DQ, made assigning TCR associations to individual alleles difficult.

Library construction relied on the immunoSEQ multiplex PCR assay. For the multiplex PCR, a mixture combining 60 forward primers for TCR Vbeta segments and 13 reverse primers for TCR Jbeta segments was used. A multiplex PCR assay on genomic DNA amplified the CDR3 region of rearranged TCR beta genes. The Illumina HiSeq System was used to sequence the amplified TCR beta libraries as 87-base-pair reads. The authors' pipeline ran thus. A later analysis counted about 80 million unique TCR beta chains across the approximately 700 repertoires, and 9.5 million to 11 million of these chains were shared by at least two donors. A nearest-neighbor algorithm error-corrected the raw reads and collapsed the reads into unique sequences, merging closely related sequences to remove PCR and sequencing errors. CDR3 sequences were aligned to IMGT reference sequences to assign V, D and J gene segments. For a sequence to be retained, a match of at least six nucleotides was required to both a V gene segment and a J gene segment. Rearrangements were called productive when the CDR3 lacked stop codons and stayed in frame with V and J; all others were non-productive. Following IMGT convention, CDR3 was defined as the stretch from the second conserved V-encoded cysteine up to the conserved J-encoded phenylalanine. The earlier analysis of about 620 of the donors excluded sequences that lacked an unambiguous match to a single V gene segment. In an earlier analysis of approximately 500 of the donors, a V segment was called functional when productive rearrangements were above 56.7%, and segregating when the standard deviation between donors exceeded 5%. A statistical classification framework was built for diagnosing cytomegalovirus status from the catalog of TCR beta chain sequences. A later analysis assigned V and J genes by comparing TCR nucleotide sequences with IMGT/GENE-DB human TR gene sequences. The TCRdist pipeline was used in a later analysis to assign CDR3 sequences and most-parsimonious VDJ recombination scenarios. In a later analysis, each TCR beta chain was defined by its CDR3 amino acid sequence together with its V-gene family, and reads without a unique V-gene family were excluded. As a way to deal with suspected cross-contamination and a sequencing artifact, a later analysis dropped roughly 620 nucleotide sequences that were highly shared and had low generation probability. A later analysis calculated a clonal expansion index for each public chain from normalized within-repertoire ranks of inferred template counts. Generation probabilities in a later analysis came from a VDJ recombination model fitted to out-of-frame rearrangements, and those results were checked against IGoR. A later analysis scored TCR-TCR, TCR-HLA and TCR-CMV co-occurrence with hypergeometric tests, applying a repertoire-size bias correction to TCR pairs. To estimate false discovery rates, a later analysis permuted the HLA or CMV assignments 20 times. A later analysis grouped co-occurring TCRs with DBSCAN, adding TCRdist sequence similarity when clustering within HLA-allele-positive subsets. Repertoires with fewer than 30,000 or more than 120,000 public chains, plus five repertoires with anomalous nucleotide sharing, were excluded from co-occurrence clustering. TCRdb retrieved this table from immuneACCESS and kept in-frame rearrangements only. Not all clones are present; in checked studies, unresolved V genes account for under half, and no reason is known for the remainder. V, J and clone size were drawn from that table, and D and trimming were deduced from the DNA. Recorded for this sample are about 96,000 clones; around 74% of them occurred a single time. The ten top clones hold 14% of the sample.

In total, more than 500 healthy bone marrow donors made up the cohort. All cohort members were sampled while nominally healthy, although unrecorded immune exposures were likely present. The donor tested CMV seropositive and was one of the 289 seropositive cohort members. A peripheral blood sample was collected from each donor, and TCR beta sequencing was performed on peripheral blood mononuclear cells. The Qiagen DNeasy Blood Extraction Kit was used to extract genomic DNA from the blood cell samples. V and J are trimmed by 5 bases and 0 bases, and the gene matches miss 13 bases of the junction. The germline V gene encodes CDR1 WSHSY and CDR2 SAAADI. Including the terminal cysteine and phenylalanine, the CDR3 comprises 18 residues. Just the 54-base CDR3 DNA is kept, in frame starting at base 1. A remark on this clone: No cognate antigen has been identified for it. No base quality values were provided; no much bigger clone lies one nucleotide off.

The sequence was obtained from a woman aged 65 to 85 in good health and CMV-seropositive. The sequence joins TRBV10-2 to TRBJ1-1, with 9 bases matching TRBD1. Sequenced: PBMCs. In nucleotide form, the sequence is TGCGCCAGCAGTCAGAAAAGAACCGGGACAGGGATGAACACTGAAGCTTTCTTT. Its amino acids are CASSQKRTGTGMNTEAFF.